The clone carrying this T cell receptor (beta chain) was seen many times. Its antigen is as yet unknown. The record originates from a study of T cells in Graves' hyperthyroidism and ophthalmopathy. Study at large: Peripheral blood samples were taken at initial diagnosis, prior to any treatment. Points from the study as a whole: Blood held most thyroid clonotypes expanded above 0.001 frequency.

Between the trimmed V and J ends, which lost 7 bases and 2 bases, there was a span of 13 bases. The CDR3 loop spans 14 amino acids. The V gene's germline CDR1 is SNHLY and CDR2 FYNNEI. Amplification of TCR beta CDR3 regions used RNA as the template. An initial round of RT-PCR targeting the TCR CDR3 relied on the HTBI primer set. One entry per CDR3 protein, called by TCRdb with MiXCR from the multiplex PCR reads. The sample holds about 360,000 distinct CDR3 sequences, 13% seen once. Specimen: blood. The chain uses TRBV2 and TRBJ2-3; tentatively, D is TRBD1 (5 bases). This clonotype was obtained from a woman between 18 and 30 years old with Graves' hyperthyroidism. CDR3 in amino acids: CASNFVGATDTQYF. In DNA, the CDR3 is TGTGCCAGCAACTTCGTAGGGGCCACAGATACGCAGTATTTT.